This T cell receptor beta chain was profiled in a study of post-analysis software for immune sequencing data. Overall study: The courses of disease that were included comprised relapsing-remitting, secondary progressive and progressive-relapsing multiple sclerosis.

Study-wide findings and caveats: Samples made in the same batch grouped tightly together by F measure. A significant reduction in normalized Chao1 diversity was observed in multiple sclerosis patients versus controls. Patients had higher frequencies than controls of about 5 TRBV segments, including TRBV5-6, TRBV5-1 and TRBV20-1.

The V end lost 2 bases, the J end lost 7 bases, and 8 bases lay between the germline ends. The CDR3 spans 12 residues. cDNA libraries of TCR beta carried unique molecular identifiers. Once about 0.9 to 11 million T cells were used, about half a million cDNA molecules resulted. Each CDR3 protein gets one entry after TCRdb re-called the PCR reads with MiXCR. This sample has hundreds of thousands of distinct CDR3 sequences, with about 40% found just once. As regards this clonotype: As yet, its antigen is unknown.

The chain employs TRBV12-3 or TRBV12-4 and TRBJ1-1; no clear D. This clonotype originated in a girl under 18 with multiple sclerosis. The sequenced sample consisted of blood. This CDR3 reads CASSLRLLEAFF. In DNA form, the CDR3 reads TGTGCCAGCAGTTTAAGGCTGCTTGAAGCTTTCTTT.